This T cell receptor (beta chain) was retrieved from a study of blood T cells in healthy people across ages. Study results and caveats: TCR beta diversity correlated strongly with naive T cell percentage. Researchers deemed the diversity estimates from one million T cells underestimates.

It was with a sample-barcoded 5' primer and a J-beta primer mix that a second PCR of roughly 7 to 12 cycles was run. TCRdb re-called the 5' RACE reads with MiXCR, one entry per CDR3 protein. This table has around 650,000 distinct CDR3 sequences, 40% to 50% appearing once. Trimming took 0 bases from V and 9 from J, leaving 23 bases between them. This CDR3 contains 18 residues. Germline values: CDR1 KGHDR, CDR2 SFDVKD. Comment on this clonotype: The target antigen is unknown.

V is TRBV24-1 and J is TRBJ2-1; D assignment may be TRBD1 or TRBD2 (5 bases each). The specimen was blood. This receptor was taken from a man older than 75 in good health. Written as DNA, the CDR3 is TGTGCCACCAGTGATTTGCCAGGGTCGGGGCGGTCCCTCATTGAGCAGTTCTTC. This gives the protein CATSDLPGSGRSLIEQFF.